One sample yielded the 14 T cell receptor beta chains listed below, sequenced in a study of shared clonotypes between healthy human individuals. The assay was immunoSEQ multiplex PCR, and TCRdb's table has in-frame clones only and misses some. Altogether about 2.4 million clones are present, 80% to 95% being singletons, with the ten largest covering about 0.34%. The specimen was naive CD4+ T cells from PBMCs. Subset indicated: CD45RA+ positively selected. These receptor sequences come from a man aged 18 to 30 in good health. Some clones in this sample may be carry-over from other donors' samples.

The chain recombines TRBV7-6 with TRBJ2-7; no clear D. V was trimmed by 2 bases and J by 5 bases, leaving 16 bases between them. Per the germline V gene, CDR1 is SGHVS and CDR2 is FNYEAQ. The CDR3 has 15 amino acids. The CDR3 DNA reads as TGTGCCAGCAGCTTAACCCCGGGCTCTGGGGACGAGCAGTACTTC. Residues: CASSLTPGSGDEQYF.

The chain joins TRBV7-9 to TRBJ2-3, with 7 bases fitting TRBD1. The CDR3 is made up of 19 amino acids. J was trimmed by 3 bases and V by 1 base; bases with no gene match: 16. CDR1 SEHNR and CDR2 FQNEAQ come from the germline V gene (reference sequence). The CDR3 DNA is TGTGCCAGCAGCTTAGATTCCCCACAGGGGTTAGTGGAGACAGATACGCAGTATTTT. As protein: CASSLDSPQGLVETDTQYF. Variable domain in full (rest from reference TRBV7-9 and TRBJ2-3): DTGVSQNPRHKITKRGQNVTFRCDPISEHNRLYWYRQTLGQGPEFLTYFQNEAQLEKSRLLSDRFSAERPKGSFSTLEIQRTEQGDSAMYLCASSLDSPQGLVETDTQYFGPGTRLTVL.

This chain joins TRBV5-6 and TRBJ2-1; D may be TRBD1 (6 bases). With 3 bases removed from V and 12 bases from J, the gap between germline ends came to 16 bases. Germline CDR1 reads SGHDT; CDR2 reads YYEEEE. The length of the CDR3 is 13 residues. CDR3 loop: CASSWGPGGAQFF. The CDR3 DNA reads as TGTGCCAGCAGCTGGGGGCCGGGTGGTGCGCAGTTCTTC.

The rearrangement joins TRBV28 to TRBJ1-2, with D maybe TRBD1 (6 bases). CDR1 and CDR2 from the germline V gene are MDHEN and SYDVKM. V gave up 2 bases and J gave up 4 bases, with 11 bases separating them. The CDR3 has 14 amino acids. CDR3 sequence: CASSLGLDSYGYTF. As DNA, the CDR3 is TGTGCCAGCAGTTTAGGTTTGGACAGCTATGGCTACACCTTC.

As DNA, the CDR3 is TGTGCCAGCAGCTTGAGGGGCGGGCAGTTCTTC. Its protein product is CASSLRGGQFF. The chain combines TRBV5-6 with TRBJ2-1, with D perhaps matching TRBD1 (5 bases). The CDR3 runs to 11 residues. CDR1 is SGHDT and CDR2 is YYEEEE in the germline V gene. Trimming shortened V by 1 base and J by 12 bases, and 8 bases separated the two germline ends.

This chain connects TRBV19 to TRBJ1-5; tentative D call: TRBD1 (5 bases). Germline loops: CDR1 LNHDA, CDR2 SQIVND (reference sequence). The CDR3 totals 19 residues. V dropped 6 bases and J dropped 7 bases, with 31 bases sitting between them. CDR3 amino acids: CASSPVATQGGTSKQPQHF. For the CDR3, the DNA is TGTGCCAGTAGCCCCGTTGCAACACAAGGCGGGACGTCAAAACAGCCCCAGCATTTT.

The V call is TRBV7-3, the J call TRBJ2-3, with a tentative D call TRBD1 (5 bases). V lost 5 bases to trimming and J lost 9 bases, with 15 bases between them. CDR1 and CDR2 (germline): SGHTA, FQGTGA. CDR3 length: 13 residues. The CDR3 spells CASSLTEGVTQYF. In DNA, the CDR3 is TGTGCCAGCAGCCTTACAGAAGGGGTCACGCAGTATTTT.

This rearrangement joins TRBV18 to TRBJ2-1, with 7 bases that match TRBD1. The V and J ends lost 4 bases and 10 bases, in that order; junction bases with no gene match: 4. Looked up from germline, CDR1 is KGHSH and CDR2 is LQKENI. The CDR3 consists of 12 residues. CDR3 nucleotides: TGTGCCAGCTCACAGGAAGGGGGCGAGCAGTTCTTC. This gives the protein CASSQEGGEQFF.

J is TRBJ1-2 and V is TRBV9, with a tentative D call TRBD1 (5 bases). V dropped 3 bases and J dropped 1 base, with 7 bases sitting between them. The CDR3 loop spans 13 amino acids. Germline V gene lookup returns CDR1 SGDLS and CDR2 YYNGEE. This CDR3 is CASSAGLNYGYTF. Written as DNA, the CDR3 is TGTGCCAGCAGCGCGGGACTTAACTATGGCTACACCTTC.

This chain connects TRBV28 to TRBJ2-2; weak D call: TRBD2 (5 bases). The CDR3 is 14 amino acids. Germline V lookup: CDR1 MDHEN, CDR2 SYDVKM. Trimming left V 5 bases short and J 11 bases short, with 18 bases between. The CDR3 here is CASSPLWRRNELFF. The DNA of the CDR3 is TGTGCCAGCAGTCCCCTCTGGAGGAGAAACGAGCTGTTTTTT. Drawing the rest from reference TRBV28 and TRBJ2-2, the complete variable domain is DVKVTQSSRYLVKRTGEKVFLECVQDMDHENMFWYRQDPGLGLRLIYFSYDVKMKEKGDIPEGYSVSREKKERFSLILESASTNQTSMYLCASSPLWRRNELFFGEGSRLTVL.

Details on this clone: Other DNA sequences in this sample translate to the same CDR3. The V gene is TRBV20-1, the J gene TRBJ2-1; D unclear. The CDR3 runs to 11 residues. The germline CDR1 and CDR2 sequences are DFQATT and SNEGSKA (reference sequence). V gave up 1 base and J gave up 7 bases, with 5 bases separating them. In DNA form, the CDR3 reads TGCAGTGCTAGAGTTCCAAATGAGCAGTTCTTC. Translation gives CSARVPNEQFF.

The chain has TRBV7-2 and TRBJ2-1; possible D gene TRBD2, 6 bases. There are 17 residues in the CDR3. The V and J ends lost 4 bases and 0 bases respectively, with 16 bases between them. Germline V CDR1 and CDR2: SGHTA, FQGNSA. CDR3 in DNA: TGTGCCAGCAGCTCCCAGAAGGGACTTCGCTCCTACAATGAGCAGTTCTTC. It translates to CASSSQKGLRSYNEQFF.

The CDR3: CASSLTSGISYNEQFF. CDR3 nucleotides: TGCGCCAGCAGCTTGACTAGCGGGATTTCTTACAATGAGCAGTTCTTC. This chain connects TRBV5-1 to TRBJ2-1, with 10 nucleotides matching TRBD2. Germline CDR1 and CDR2: SGHRS and YFSETQ. This CDR3 contains 16 residues. Trimming cost V 1 base and J 4 bases; bases outside gene matches: 5.

The chain recombines TRBV6-1 with TRBJ1-2; D not resolved. In germline, CDR1 is MNHNS, CDR2 SASEGT. With 5 bases removed from V and 3 bases from J, the gap between germline ends came to 13 bases. The CDR3 has 14 residues. CDR3 DNA sequence: TGTGCCAGCAGTCAACTTACAGCAGACTATGGCTACACCTTC. Residues: CASSQLTADYGYTF.